This TCR beta chain was profiled in a study of blood T cell repertoires in COVID-19. Here immunoSEQ multiplex PCR was the method, and the copy in TCRdb shows in-frame clones only, minus some. The repertoire includes under 250,000 clones, about four fifths of them detected once, and roughly 2% sits in the top ten. The table lists this clone with a few counts. The sequenced sample was peripheral blood. The sequence came from a man aged 30 to 45 who had recovered from COVID-19.

The CDR3 DNA follows: TGTGCCAGCAGTTTCAGGGGATCAGAGACCCAGTACTTC. It translates to CASSFRGSETQYF. The chain employs TRBV12-3 or TRBV12-4 and TRBJ2-5; perhaps TRBD1 as D (6 bases). This CDR3 is built from 13 residues. Trimming shortened V by 3 bases and J by 4 bases, and 9 bases separated the two germline ends.